The 10 T cell receptor beta chains below come from one sample, sequenced in a study of blood T cell repertoires in COVID-19. TCRdb's table, derived via immunoSEQ multiplex PCR, lists solely in-frame clones and lacks some. The table shows about 270,000 clones, with approximately 90% occurring only once. Material for sequencing was PBMCs or T cells enriched from blood (not recorded which). The source is a woman in her fifties or sixties who had recovered from COVID-19.

Comment on this clone: The junction shows a germline mismatch at one end, possibly a read error. Other DNA sequences of this sample code for an identical CDR3. The chain recombines TRBV3-1 (or the pseudogene TRBV3-2) with TRBJ2-5, with 14 bases fitting TRBD2. The germline gives CDR1 LGHDT, CDR2 YNNKEL (reference sequence). The CDR3 has 16 residues. The CDR3 spells CASSQGTSGSQKTQYF. CDR3 DNA sequence: TGTGCCAGTAGCCAAGGGACTAGCGGGAGTCAAAAGACCCAGTACTTC.

The rearrangement joins TRBV6-1 to TRBJ2-1, with D perhaps TRBD1 (5 bases). V dropped 3 bases and J dropped 0 bases, with 15 bases sitting between them. CDR3 length: 17 residues. CDR1 is MNHNS, CDR2 SASEGT, per germline. Here the CDR3 DNA reads TGTGCCAGCAGTGACAGGGTGACGAAGAGCTCCTACAATGAGCAGTTCTTC. This encodes CASSDRVTKSSYNEQFF.

The rearrangement uses TRBV2 and TRBJ1-6, with D unresolved. Germline V gives CDR1 SNHLY, CDR2 FYNNEI. Trimming cost V 6 bases and J 10 bases, with 22 bases left between them. This CDR3 contains 16 residues. The CDR3 nucleotides are TGTGCCAGCAGAGATTCTGACATCCTTTCGGGGTCACCCCTCCACTTT. This translates into CASRDSDILSGSPLHF.

This clone was observed a few times. This chain links TRBV27 with TRBJ1-2; 12 bases line up with TRBD1. With 5 bases clipped from V and 4 bases from J, the junction kept 5 bases outside the gene matches. Germline V CDR1 and CDR2: MNHEY, SMNVEV (reference sequence). The CDR3 spans 15 residues. In DNA, the CDR3 is TGTGCCAGCAGTGACGGGACAGGGGGCTTCTATGGCTACACCTTC. This sequence encodes CASSDGTGGFYGYTF.

The chain couples TRBV11-2 to TRBJ2-2; the D gene is possibly TRBD1 (7 bases). CDR1 and CDR2 (germline): SGHAT, FQNNGV. V lost 5 bases and J 5 bases, leaving 15 bases between the germline ends. CDR3 length equals 15 residues. For the CDR3, the DNA is TGTGCCAGCAGCACCCGGACAGGAGGGACCGGGGAGCTGTTTTTT. Its protein product is CASSTRTGGTGELFF.

The chain recombines TRBV7-2 with TRBJ2-1, with TRBD2 as a possible D gene (6 bases). Deletions cut 4 bases from V and 8 bases from J, with 18 bases between. The CDR3 totals 15 residues. CDR1 and CDR2 from the germline V gene are SGHTA and FQGNSA. The CDR3 nucleotides are TGTGCCAGCAGCTCGAGAGGAGGGTGGGTCGATGAGCAGTTCTTC. This encodes CASSSRGGWVDEQFF.

V usage is TRBV10-1 and J usage is TRBJ2-1, with 9 nucleotides matching TRBD2. The CDR3 extends over 16 amino acids. Germline values: CDR1 WNHNN, CDR2 SYGVQD (reference sequence). The V gene end was trimmed by 3 bases and the J gene end by 7 bases; junction bases not matched to a gene: 10. The CDR3 DNA follows: TGCGCCAGCAGTGATCCGGCGGGAGGGATCGGGAATGAGCAGTTCTTC. Translation gives CASSDPAGGIGNEQFF.

The chain couples TRBV30 to TRBJ1-2; 7 nucleotides line up with TRBD1. The CDR3 length is 13 residues. After removal of 2 bases from V and 6 bases from J, the junction contained 6 bases not matched to a gene. Per the germline V gene, CDR1 is GTSNPN and CDR2 is SVGIG (reference sequence). CDR3 DNA sequence: TGTGCCTGGAGTAAAGGGGGCAGCGATGGCTACACCTTC. Protein sequence: CAWSKGGSDGYTF.

The rearrangement uses TRBV3-1 (or the pseudogene TRBV3-2) and TRBJ1-5, with 7 bases fitting TRBD1. CDR3 length equals 14 residues. V gave up 1 base and J gave up 9 bases; unmatched junction bases: 6. Germline V gives CDR1 LGHDT, CDR2 YNNKEL (reference sequence). CDR3 sequence: CASSQGRQGTPQHF. The CDR3 bases are TGTGCCAGCAGCCAAGGACGACAGGGTACGCCCCAGCATTTT.

The V and J genes are TRBV7-2 and TRBJ1-6; possibly TRBD1 for D (6 bases). CDR1 SGHTA and CDR2 FQGNSA come from the germline V gene. The V and J ends lost 1 base and 7 bases respectively, with 11 bases between them. The CDR3 is 15 amino acids. CDR3 DNA sequence: TGTGCCAGCAGCTTAGAAAGGACAGCAAATTCACCCCTCCACTTT. As protein: CASSLERTANSPLHF.